This TCR beta chain was captured by sequencing in a study of blood T cell repertoires in COVID-19. Across the whole study: Acute and convalescent COVID-19 samples came from the United States, Italy and Spain.

Resolution of symptoms, clearance, or two negative PCRs was present in recovered Cohort 3 donors. TCRdb's table, derived via immunoSEQ multiplex PCR, lists solely in-frame clones and lacks some. Of 250,000 to 350,000 clones listed, approximately 85% are singletons. This clonotype was obtained from a woman in her twenties or thirties who had recovered from COVID-19. The sequenced material came from PBMCs or T cells enriched from blood (not recorded which).

The CDR3 loop is CASSLPLRGTYNEQFF. CDR3 coding DNA: TGTGCCAGCAGCTTGCCCCTCAGGGGGACCTACAATGAGCAGTTCTTC. J is TRBJ2-1 and V is TRBV5-4; 7 bases match TRBD1. The germline V gene encodes CDR1 SGHNT and CDR2 YYREEE (reference sequence). V dropped 1 base and J dropped 2; count of bases not matched to a gene: 6. The CDR3 runs to 16 residues.